The 21 T cell receptor beta chains below come from one sample, sequenced in a study of regulatory T cells in long-lasting Graves disease. To make TCR beta libraries, researchers used iRepertoire HTBI primers and Arm-PCR of CDR3 regions. TCRdb used MiXCR to reprocess the multiplex PCR reads, holding one entry per CDR3 protein. This table holds about 290,000 distinct CDR3 sequences, roughly a fifth found once. Time point: persistent/refractory GD, antithyroid drugs over 5 years with positive TRAb. With RNA extracted from PBMCs as input, the TCR library was made. Material: peripheral blood mononuclear cells (PBMCs), obtained when the disease was refractory, from a patient treated with antithyroid drugs. The receptors originated from a female donor with Graves disease.

This clonotype has more than one count but fewer than ten. This rearrangement joins TRBV7-2 to TRBJ1-3, with D perhaps TRBD1 (6 bases). The V and J ends lost 6 bases and 1 base respectively, with 10 bases between them. Germline values: CDR1 SGHTA, CDR2 FQGNSA. This CDR3 has 14 residues. The CDR3 region has the DNA TGTGCCAGCAGTCAGAGGGGGTCTGGAAACACCATATATTTT. This encodes CASSQRGSGNTIYF.

This clonotype was recorded a few times. The genes are TRBV29-1 and TRBJ2-5, with 8 bases identical to TRBD2. CDR1 and CDR2 (germline): SQVTM, ANQGSEA. The CDR3 is made up of 16 amino acids. Losses at the gene ends were 1 base for V and 5 bases for J; bases not matched to a gene: 12. The CDR3 DNA sequence: TGCAGCGTTGAAGGTCGCGGCAGACCGGGAGGGGAGACCCAGTACTTC. Its protein product is CSVEGRGRPGGETQYF.

The table lists this clonotype with many counts. The V gene is TRBV3-1, the J gene TRBJ2-5; perhaps TRBD2 as D (5 bases). Deletions cut 1 base from V and 5 bases from J, with 11 bases between. Per germline, CDR1 LGHDT and CDR2 YNNKEL (reference sequence). The length of the CDR3 is 14 residues. The CDR3 DNA sequence: TGTGCCAGCAGCCAAGGAGGGCGACCCGAGACCCAGTACTTC. Translating gives CASSQGGRPETQYF.

This clonotype was counted many times. The chain has TRBV11-2 and TRBJ2-7; TRBD1 matches 7 bases. This CDR3 has 13 residues. The germline gives CDR1 SGHAT, CDR2 FQNNGV. J gave up 6 bases and V 5 bases, and 7 bases lay outside the gene matches. Here the CDR3 DNA reads TGTGCCAGCAGCCCCACAGGGGTTGGCGAGCAGTACTTC. Translation: CASSPTGVGEQYF.

V gene TRBV7-9 combines with J gene TRBJ2-5, with unresolved D. CDR3 size: 12 residues. Germline assignment: CDR1 SEHNR and CDR2 FQNEAQ (reference sequence). V dropped 5 bases and J dropped 3 bases, with 7 bases sitting between them. CDR3 sequence (DNA): TGTGCCAGCAGCGCGTACAAAGAGACCCAGTACTTC. Its translation is CASSAYKETQYF.

In this sample, this clonotype turned up many times. The V and J genes are TRBV9 and TRBJ2-5, with TRBD2 matching 7 bases. The V segment lost 0 bases and the J segment 5 bases; nucleotides outside the gene matches: 10. The CDR3 has 16 amino acids. Germline values: CDR1 SGDLS, CDR2 YYNGEE. The CDR3 sequence: CASSVAGGSRGETQYF. CDR3 DNA sequence: TGTGCCAGCAGCGTAGCCGGGGGGTCTCGGGGGGAGACCCAGTACTTC.

This clonotype was seen many times. V usage is TRBV20-1 and J usage is TRBJ1-1, with D possibly TRBD1 on 5 matching bases. Germline V gene data show CDR1 as DFQATT and CDR2 as SNEGSKA (reference sequence). The V end was cut by 6 bases, the J end by 6 bases, with 11 bases between. The CDR3 totals 11 residues. The DNA for the CDR3 is TGCAGTGCCTATGGGGGACCTGAAGCTTTCTTT. This translates into CSAYGGPEAFF.

This clonotype was observed a handful of times. The chain is built from TRBV3-1 and TRBJ2-2, with 11 bases matching TRBD1. V was pared by 6 bases and J by 1 base, with 10 bases of the junction left unmatched. The germline V gene has CDR1 LGHDT and CDR2 YNNKEL (reference sequence). This CDR3 has 18 residues. The CDR3 reads CASRSWDRGTENTGELFF. CDR3 coding DNA: TGTGCCAGCAGGTCATGGGACAGGGGGACCGAGAACACCGGGGAGCTGTTTTTT.

Only a few counts were recorded for this clonotype. This chain links TRBV6-2 or TRBV6-3 with TRBJ2-2; no reliable D call. Germline values: CDR1 MNHEY, CDR2 SVGEGT. V was pared by 4 bases and J by 6 bases, with 9 bases between. This CDR3 has 13 amino acids. The CDR3 DNA sequence: TGTGCCAGCAGTTCGGATATTGCCGGGGAGCTGTTTTTT. Translation: CASSSDIAGELFF.

V is TRBV6-1 and J is TRBJ2-2, with D possibly TRBD1 on 6 matching bases. Looked up from germline, CDR1 is MNHNS and CDR2 is SASEGT. V was pared by 8 bases and J by 0 bases, with 16 bases between. This CDR3 comprises 16 residues. CDR3 sequence (DNA): TGTGCCAGCTCAGGACAGCCCCCCCCGAACACCGGGGAGCTGTTTTTT. It is translated as CASSGQPPPNTGELFF.

This clonotype was seen a handful of times. The chain carries TRBV19 and TRBJ1-1, with D possibly matching TRBD1 (5 bases). This CDR3 spans 15 amino acids. Germline-derived CDR1 and CDR2 are LNHDA and SQIVND (reference sequence). Trimming cost V 3 bases and J 1 base, with 12 bases left between them. CDR3 loop: CASSIGQGWNTEAFF. CDR3 bases: TGTGCCAGTAGTATTGGGCAGGGCTGGAACACTGAAGCTTTCTTT.

This clonotype occurred many times. The chain employs TRBV28 and TRBJ1-2, with no clear D. Per germline, CDR1 MDHEN and CDR2 SYDVKM. The V end lost 3 bases, the J end lost 0 bases, and 11 bases lay between the germline ends. The CDR3 has 15 amino acids. Here the CDR3 DNA reads TGTGCCAGCAGTTTCCCTGAAGGAGCTAACTATGGCTACACCTTC. This sequence encodes CASSFPEGANYGYTF.

The rearrangement links TRBV29-1 to TRBJ2-7; D is undetermined. The V end lost 1 base, the J end lost 3 bases, and 10 bases lay between the germline ends. The CDR3 has 13 residues. CDR1 is SQVTM, CDR2 ANQGSEA, per germline. CDR3 region: CSVEVAENYEQYF. Written as DNA, the CDR3 is TGCAGCGTTGAAGTGGCCGAAAACTACGAGCAGTACTTC.

This clonotype was counted between two and nine times. The V call is TRBV19, the J call TRBJ2-1; D is ambiguous. The CDR3 spans 15 residues. CDR1 LNHDA and CDR2 SQIVND come from the germline V gene (reference sequence). Trimming took off 6 bases at V and 0 bases at J, with 12 bases between the two ends. The CDR3 DNA sequence: TGTGCCAGTAGCCGTGCCTCGAGCTCCTACAATGAGCAGTTCTTC. This sequence encodes CASSRASSSYNEQFF.

The chain joins TRBV6-4 to TRBJ2-2; 8 bases map to TRBD1. This CDR3 region has 15 residues. V dropped 6 bases and J dropped 3; count of bases not matched to a gene: 6. The germline V gene encodes CDR1 MRHNA and CDR2 SNTAGT. CDR3 in DNA: TGTGCCAGCAGCCAAGGACAGGGTGACACCGGGGAGCTGTTTTTT. Translation gives CASSQGQGDTGELFF.

This clonotype has at least ten counts. The chain combines TRBV9 with TRBJ2-5; D is unclear. The germline CDR1 and CDR2 sequences are SGDLS and YYNGEE. V lost 1 base and J lost 4, with 11 bases in between. CDR3 length: 14 amino acids. CDR3 residues: CASSVWEKAETQYF. DNA for the CDR3: TGTGCCAGCAGCGTATGGGAAAAAGCAGAGACCCAGTACTTC.

V gene TRBV29-1 combines with J gene TRBJ1-2; D is possibly TRBD1 (6 bases). Germline CDR1 is SQVTM and CDR2 is ANQGSEA. The CDR3 runs 15 residues. The V and J ends lost 1 base and 6 bases respectively, with 18 bases between them. CDR3 coding DNA: TGCAGCGTTGAAGGCAATCTACTGGGACATCATGGCTACACCTTC. Protein sequence: CSVEGNLLGHHGYTF.

This clonotype was found many times. The V gene is TRBV28, the J gene TRBJ2-7; TRBD2 matches 7 bases. The J segment lost 0 bases and the V segment lost 8 bases, leaving 10 bases of the junction unmatched. The CDR3 is 15 amino acids. The germline V gene has CDR1 MDHEN and CDR2 SYDVKM. The CDR3 DNA sequence: TGTGCCAGCTCCGTCGAGGGAGGGCTCTCCTACGAGCAGTACTTC. Protein sequence: CASSVEGGLSYEQYF.

V and J are TRBV27 and TRBJ2-1, with 7 positions matching TRBD1. In germline, CDR1 is MNHEY, CDR2 SMNVEV (reference sequence). The CDR3 contains 14 residues. V was pared by 6 bases and J by 1 base, with 3 bases of the junction left unmatched. CDR3 sequence (DNA): TGTGCCAGCAGGGACAGGTCGTCCTACAATGAGCAGTTCTTC. It yields the protein CASRDRSSYNEQFF.

A few counts support this clonotype. CDR3: CSSPGQGTGELFF. Here the CDR3 DNA reads TGCAGTTCCCCGGGACAGGGGACCGGGGAGCTGTTTTTT. The chain is built from TRBV20-1 and TRBJ2-2, with 10 positions matching TRBD1. Per the germline V gene, CDR1 is DFQATT and CDR2 is SNEGSKA (reference sequence). CDR3 length equals 13 residues. The ends lost 8 bases at V and 5 bases at J; junction bases unmatched: 5.

Ten or more counts support this clonotype. The V and J genes are TRBV11-2 and TRBJ2-2; 11 bases match TRBD1. With 4 bases clipped from V and 2 bases from J, the junction kept 9 bases outside the gene matches. This CDR3 has 18 residues. Germline CDR1 is SGHAT and CDR2 is FQNNGV. The CDR3: CASSSLGQGEINTGELFF. CDR3 DNA sequence: TGTGCCAGCAGCTCGTTGGGACAGGGGGAAATTAACACCGGGGAGCTGTTTTTT.